Below are 18 T cell receptor beta chains sequenced from a single sample in a study of T cells in Graves' hyperthyroidism and ophthalmopathy. The TCR beta CDR3 regions underwent amplification using RNA transcripts as the source. The HTBI set primed first-round TCR CDR3 RT-PCR. TCRdb re-derived calls from the multiplex PCR reads in MiXCR, one entry per CDR3 protein. The sample comprises around 520,000 distinct CDR3 sequences, 11% to 15% of which are singletons, and approximately 15% rests with the top ten. Specimen: blood. The source is a woman aged 40 to 50 with Graves' hyperthyroidism.

This clonotype was observed at least ten times. V is TRBV28 and J is TRBJ2-6; D not resolved. The CDR3 runs 13 residues. V lost 7 bases and J lost 2, with 6 bases in between. CDR1 is MDHEN, CDR2 SYDVKM, per germline. The DNA of the CDR3 is TGTGCCAGCACCACGGCTGGGGCCAACGTCCTGACTTTC. This encodes CASTTAGANVLTF.

This clonotype was observed many times. The rearrangement joins TRBV5-1 to TRBJ1-1; D is uncertain. The CDR3 length is 16 residues. V gave up 0 bases and J gave up 7 bases, with 19 bases separating them. Germline assignment: CDR1 SGHRS and CDR2 YFSETQ. The CDR3 DNA sequence: TGCGCCAGCAGCTTGGAGTGGCAGAGTGAATATAGTGAAGCTTTCTTT. It yields the protein CASSLEWQSEYSEAFF.

This clonotype has a count of ten or more. The chain joins TRBV20-1 to TRBJ1-1; TRBD1 matches 7 bases. The CDR3 has 15 residues. Per germline, CDR1 DFQATT and CDR2 SNEGSKA (reference sequence). V shed 3 bases and J 4 bases; nucleotides not matched to a gene: 11. The CDR3 protein is CSASDFKGASTEAFF. CDR3 sequence (DNA): TGCAGTGCTAGCGATTTTAAGGGGGCGAGCACTGAAGCTTTCTTT.

This clonotype was counted at least ten times. V gene TRBV2 combines with J gene TRBJ2-7, with 8 bases fitting TRBD1. The J segment lost 3 bases and the V segment lost 2 bases, leaving 12 bases of the junction unmatched. Germline V gene data show CDR1 as SNHLY and CDR2 as FYNNEI. The CDR3 loop spans 17 amino acids. The CDR3 protein is CASSERGAGQDLYEQYF. The DNA for the CDR3 is TGTGCCAGCAGTGAAAGGGGTGCGGGACAGGATCTCTACGAGCAGTACTTC.

This clonotype was observed at least ten times. This chain links TRBV5-6 with TRBJ1-2; unclear D gene. The CDR3 runs to 12 residues. Germline CDR1 SGHDT, CDR2 YYEEEE. Trimming pared 4 bases from V and 5 bases from J, leaving 9 bases between. CDR3 nucleotides: TGTGCCAGCAGCGCGGCGGTATATGGCTACACCTTC. Translating it yields CASSAAVYGYTF.

This clonotype was found a few times. The V gene is TRBV4-1, the J gene TRBJ1-5; perhaps TRBD1 as D (5 bases). Germline CDR1 reads MGHRA; CDR2 reads YSYEKL. This CDR3 has 19 amino acids. V lost 1 base and J lost 5, with 24 bases in between. This chain's CDR3 is CASSQAFRVPESGDQPQHF. CDR3 in DNA: TGCGCCAGCAGCCAAGCTTTCAGGGTACCGGAGAGTGGGGATCAGCCCCAGCATTTT.

This clonotype occurred many times. The chain uses TRBV30 and TRBJ2-3, with 8 bases lining up with TRBD2. Germline V gene sequence: CDR1 GTSNPN, CDR2 SVGIG (reference sequence). The CDR3 is 15 residues long. Trimming removed 0 bases from V and 6 bases from J; junction bases left unmatched: 8. The CDR3 DNA reads TGTGCCTGGAGTGTGATGGCGGGAGGATGGGATACGCAGTATTTT. Translation: CAWSVMAGGWDTQYF.

This sequence joins TRBV29-1 and TRBJ2-5, with 7 nucleotides matching TRBD2. The CDR3 contains 16 residues. V shed 4 bases and J 5 bases; nucleotides not matched to a gene: 16. CDR1 SQVTM and CDR2 ANQGSEA come from the germline V gene. The CDR3 is CSVVAGAMRKLETQYF. The DNA for the CDR3 is TGCAGCGTTGTGGCGGGAGCGATGAGGAAATTGGAGACCCAGTACTTC.

In this sample, this clonotype turned up a few times. V usage is TRBV11-2 and J usage is TRBJ1-2, with D perhaps TRBD1 (6 bases). The CDR3 sequence is 16 residues long. The germline CDR1 and CDR2 sequences are SGHAT and FQNNGV. The V end was cut by 0 bases, the J end by 4 bases, with 15 bases between. The CDR3 sequence is CASSLDRAGATYGYTF. The CDR3 DNA sequence: TGTGCCAGCAGCTTAGATCGGGCAGGGGCTACCTATGGCTACACCTTC.

V usage is TRBV5-1 and J usage is TRBJ2-7, with TRBD2 matching over 9 bases. Losses at the gene ends were 4 bases for V and 6 bases for J; bases not matched to a gene: 11. Germline CDR1 reads SGHRS; CDR2 reads YFSETQ. There are 15 residues in the CDR3. The CDR3, as DNA: TGCGCCAGCAGCCCGAGGATTAGCGGGAGCTCCGAGCAGTACTTC. The encoded protein is CASSPRISGSSEQYF.

V usage is TRBV12-3 or TRBV12-4 and J usage is TRBJ1-2, with 9 bases lining up with TRBD1. The ends lost 6 bases at V and 8 bases at J; junction bases unmatched: 7. CDR3 length: 13 amino acids. Here the CDR3 reads CASSPTGGGGYTF. In nucleotides, the CDR3 is TGTGCCAGCAGCCCCACAGGGGGCGGCGGCTACACCTTC.

The chain employs TRBV28 and TRBJ1-3, with a tentative D call TRBD1 (5 bases). V was pared by 7 bases and J by 0 bases, with 16 bases between. The CDR3 extends over 16 amino acids. Germline CDR1 MDHEN, CDR2 SYDVKM. DNA for the CDR3: TGTGCCAGCACCGGGCCAGGACACCCCTCTGGAAACACCATATATTTT. Protein sequence: CASTGPGHPSGNTIYF.

The CDR3 reads CAISETISGAYEQYF. CDR3 nucleotide sequence: TGTGCCATCAGTGAGACCATTAGCGGAGCCTACGAGCAGTACTTC. V and J are TRBV10-3 and TRBJ2-7; weak D call: TRBD2 (6 bases). From germline, CDR1 is ENHRY and CDR2 SYGVKD. The CDR3 consists of 15 residues. The ends were cut back, 2 bases at V and 2 bases at J, with 13 bases in the middle.

This clonotype was seen repeatedly, ten times or more. J is TRBJ2-1 and V is TRBV6-1; no firm D call. The CDR3 runs to 12 residues. Germline V gene sequence: CDR1 MNHNS, CDR2 SASEGT. The ends were cut back, 4 bases at V and 5 bases at J, with 6 bases in the middle. CDR3 loop: CASSASDNEQFF. The CDR3 bases are TGTGCCAGCAGTGCCTCGGACAATGAGCAGTTCTTC.

This clonotype was recorded at least ten times. The chain has TRBV3-1 and TRBJ2-1; D gene uncertain. Per germline, CDR1 LGHDT and CDR2 YNNKEL (reference sequence). The CDR3 extends over 13 amino acids. V dropped 4 bases and J dropped 5 bases, with 9 bases sitting between them. For the CDR3, the DNA is TGTGCCAGCAGCCCTCCTAGTAACAATGAGCAGTTCTTC. It specifies CASSPPSNNEQFF.

This clonotype has a count of ten or more. The rearrangement uses TRBV11-2 and TRBJ1-1; unclear D gene. Germline loops: CDR1 SGHAT, CDR2 FQNNGV. The CDR3 loop spans 13 amino acids. V lost 1 base, J lost 3 bases, and 6 bases lay in between. Here the CDR3 reads CASSLVSYTEAFF. The CDR3 DNA reads TGTGCCAGCAGCTTAGTGTCTTACACTGAAGCTTTCTTT.

For this clonotype: Given a much more abundant clone one base away, this may be a read error. The genes are TRBV7-6 and TRBJ2-2; 7 positions match TRBD2. This CDR3 is built from 15 residues. CDR1 is SGHVS, CDR2 FNYEAQ, per germline. Germline trimming cut 2 bases from V and 7 bases from J; bases unmatched to any gene: 7. The CDR3 DNA reads TGTGCCAGCAGCTTACCAGCGGGATCGGACGGGGAGCTGTTTTTT. It translates to CASSLPAGSDGELFF. Variable domain in full (rest from reference TRBV7-6 and TRBJ2-2): GAGVSQSPRYKVTKRGQDVALRCDPISGHVSLYWYRQALGQGPEFLTYFNYEAQQDKSGLPNDRFSAERPEGSISTLTIQRTEQRDSAMYRCASSLPAGSDGELFFGEGSRLTVL.

This clonotype appeared many times. The chain combines TRBV20-1 with TRBJ1-1, with D perhaps matching TRBD1 (5 bases). In germline, CDR1 is DFQATT, CDR2 SNEGSKA (reference sequence). The CDR3 spans 15 residues. Between the trimmed V and J ends, which lost 0 bases and 1 base, there was a span of 12 bases. The CDR3 DNA reads TGCAGTGCTAGAGATATGGCAGGGACGAACACTGAAGCTTTCTTT. Its protein product is CSARDMAGTNTEAFF.